This T cell receptor beta chain is from a study of T cell repertoires in cytomegalovirus infection (dated by TCRdb to about 2019). Context from the whole study: The peptide stimulations were aimed at well-studied HLA-B-restricted epitopes as well as recently identified HLA-C-restricted CMV epitopes, whose presentation resists viral immunomodulation. Donor HLA type was relevant to the analysis, because carriage of CMV infection together with the matching HLA type was indicated by public TCR beta signatures.

V and J are truncated by 0 bases and 1 base respectively, leaving an intervening sequence of 12 bases. CDR3 length: 16 amino acids, cysteine to phenylalanine. Only the CDR3 part of the read is kept: 48 bases, read in frame from the first base. CDR1 and CDR2, per the germline V gene (reference sequence), are MNHEY and SMNVEV. Here is what the overall study found, with its caveats: Cumulative frequency of public TCR beta family members discriminated carriers of CMV infection plus the relevant HLA type in this cohort and an independent 352-donor cohort. The ex vivo response was dominated by HLA-C-restricted CMV-specific TCR beta clonotypes, which also provided the single most frequent clonotype in two of eight donors.

About this clonotype: The antigen it recognizes is unknown. Base qualities are not at hand, and no much larger clone is one base apart.

This specimen's treatment or condition label, interpreted: in vitro stimulation with specific CMV peptide epitopes to enrich CMV-specific T cells. Data came from an Illumina HiSeq 1500. TCRdb reanalyzed the raw reads on its own, using fastp at Q25 for trimming and MiXCR for clone calling, and kept in-frame beta chains. All rows with the same CDR3 protein become a single entry with the most common DNA and genes. Here the sample has approximately 71,000 distinct CDR3 sequences; around 20% occur a single time. The ten largest clones take up about 72% of the sample. Recombination connected TRBV27 to TRBJ1-1; the D gene identity is not certain. The source is a human donor in good health (CMV status not recorded). Some clones in this sample may be carry-over from other donors' samples. The source material was CD8+ T cells from cultured PBMCs, sampled from culture after CMV antigen stimulation. The CDR3 protein: CASSLSPGRTNTEAFF. The DNA is TGTGCCAGCAGTTTATCGCCCGGCAGGACGAACACTGAAGCTTTCTTT.